These 22 T cell receptor beta chains originate from one sample sequenced in a study of T cell repertoires in cytomegalovirus infection. The antigens these receptors bind are not known. From the reads, TCRdb called clonotypes with MiXCR, one entry per CDR3 protein. This sample has about 770,000 distinct CDR3 sequences; under 35% occur once, and the top ten carry about an eighth. Sequencing used cultured CD8+ T cells from PBMCs, obtained from culture after CMV antigen stimulation. The receptor set was obtained from a human donor in good health (CMV status not recorded). Some clones in this sample may be carry-over from other donors' samples.

This clonotype occurred a few times. This chain joins TRBV29-1 and TRBJ2-1; 16 bases are shared with TRBD2. Germline V gene lookup returns CDR1 SQVTM and CDR2 ANQGSEA. The J segment lost 7 bases and the V segment lost 6 bases, leaving 12 bases of the junction unmatched. The CDR3 loop spans 17 amino acids. CDR3 coding DNA: TGCAGCGTCCTAACAGGGACTAGCGGGGGGGACTGGAATGAGCAGTTCTTC. Protein: CSVLTGTSGGDWNEQFF.

This chain uses TRBV19 with TRBJ2-1, with D perhaps matching TRBD1 (5 bases). Trimming stripped 1 base from V and 1 base from J, with 11 bases between. Germline V gene sequence: CDR1 LNHDA, CDR2 SQIVND (reference sequence). The CDR3 has 16 residues. CDR3 nucleotide sequence: TGTGCCAGTAGTATAGGACCGCAGGGATCCTACAATGAGCAGTTCTTC. Its translation is CASSIGPQGSYNEQFF.

The gene calls are TRBV24-1 and TRBJ2-2; no firm D call. CDR3 length: 14 residues. Germline lookup yields CDR1 KGHDR and CDR2 SFDVKD. V was pared by 0 bases and J by 6 bases, with 7 bases between. CDR3 loop: CATSDLDRSGELFF. CDR3 sequence (DNA): TGTGCCACCAGTGATTTGGACCGCTCCGGGGAGCTGTTTTTT.

This chain links TRBV5-5 with TRBJ2-1; 7 bases are a match to TRBD2. The CDR3 contains 16 residues. The junction had 10 bases not matched to a gene; V was cut back by 4 bases and J by 3 bases. Germline CDR1 and CDR2: SGHKS and YYEKEE (reference sequence). CDR3 coding DNA: TGTGCCAGCAGCAGCCACCTCGGGACTAACTACAATGAGCAGTTCTTC. This gives the protein CASSSHLGTNYNEQFF.

This rearrangement joins TRBV7-6 to TRBJ1-2; 9 bases agree with TRBD1. With 4 bases clipped from V and 8 bases from J, the junction kept 11 bases outside the gene matches. From germline, CDR1 is SGHVS and CDR2 FNYEAQ. CDR3 length: 15 amino acids. Written as DNA, the CDR3 is TGTGCCAGCAGCTCCACCGGACAGGGGAGGTTAGGCTACACCTTC. Its translation is CASSSTGQGRLGYTF.

The chain has TRBV9 and TRBJ1-2; 10 bases are a match to TRBD1. The CDR3 runs 16 residues. The V gene end was trimmed by 3 bases and the J gene end by 3 bases; junction bases not matched to a gene: 8. CDR1 is SGDLS and CDR2 is YYNGEE in the germline V gene. The CDR3 spells CASSDGQGEKDYGYTF. The CDR3 bases are TGTGCCAGCAGCGACGGACAGGGGGAGAAGGACTATGGCTACACCTTC.

This clonotype has more than one count but fewer than ten. This chain connects TRBV4-1 to TRBJ2-1, with 14 nucleotides matching TRBD2. Germline CDR1 and CDR2: MGHRA and YSYEKL. J was trimmed by 0 bases and V by 0 bases; bases with no gene match: 4. The CDR3 sequence is 19 residues long. In DNA form, the CDR3 reads TGCGCCAGCAGCCAAGAGACTAGCGGGGGGGGGAGCTCCTACAATGAGCAGTTCTTC. This translates into CASSQETSGGGSSYNEQFF.

The gene calls are TRBV7-4 and TRBJ2-1, with D unclear. Trimming left V 4 bases short and J 7 bases short, with 20 bases between. This CDR3 contains 16 residues. The germline V gene encodes CDR1 SGHVT and CDR2 SQSDAQ. The CDR3, as DNA: TGTGCCAGCAGCTACCGGAACAGAGTGGAACAGAATGAGCAGTTCTTC. It yields the protein CASSYRNRVEQNEQFF. The full variable domain, completed using reference TRBV7-4 and TRBJ2-1, is GAGVSQSPRYKVAKRGRDVALRCDSISGHVTLYWYRQTLGQGSEVLTYSQSDAQRDKSGRPSGRFSAERPERSVSTLKIQRTEQGDSAVYLCASSYRNRVEQNEQFFGPGTRLTVL.

The chain has TRBV6-1 and TRBJ2-7; the match to TRBD1 covers 11 bases. J was trimmed by 4 bases and V by 5 bases; bases with no gene match: 7. This CDR3 region has 15 residues. Germline CDR1 is MNHNS and CDR2 is SASEGT. CDR3 protein: CASSYGDRGSYEQYF. The CDR3 nucleotides read TGTGCCAGCAGTTATGGGGACAGGGGGTCTTACGAGCAGTACTTC.

In its sample, this clonotype was seen a few times. The V and J genes are TRBV19 and TRBJ2-1; D may match TRBD1 or TRBD2 (6 bases each). The CDR3 loop spans 12 amino acids. The germline V gene encodes CDR1 LNHDA and CDR2 SQIVND (reference sequence). With 6 bases removed from V and 9 bases from J, the gap between germline ends came to 12 bases. The DNA of the CDR3 is TGTGCCAGTAGGGAGGGGGGCGGTGAGCAGTTCTTC. Protein: CASREGGGEQFF.

This clonotype has ten or more counts. The CDR3 spells CASSLPGGASYNSPLHF. The CDR3 nucleotides read TGTGCCAGCAGCTTACCAGGGGGGGCATCCTATAATTCACCCCTCCACTTT. The chain combines TRBV7-2 with TRBJ1-6, with 7 bases fitting TRBD1. Germline lookup yields CDR1 SGHTA and CDR2 FQGNSA. The J segment lost 1 base and the V segment lost 2 bases, leaving 5 bases of the junction unmatched. The CDR3 has 17 residues.

The rearrangement uses TRBV7-6 and TRBJ2-3; D is unclear. Germline CDR1 SGHVS, CDR2 FNYEAQ. This CDR3 comprises 12 residues. Trimming removed 7 bases at V and 0 bases at J, with 5 bases between. This CDR3 is CASTLSTDTQYF. In DNA form, the CDR3 reads TGTGCCAGCACCCTTAGCACAGATACGCAGTATTTT.

V is TRBV15 and J is TRBJ2-1, with D possibly matching TRBD1 (6 bases). Germline V gene sequence: CDR1 LNHNV, CDR2 YYDKDF (reference sequence). V gave up 2 bases and J gave up 6 bases, with 20 bases separating them. This CDR3 is built from 17 residues. The CDR3 is CATSRTRQALPGNEQFF. The CDR3 DNA follows: TGTGCCACCAGCAGAACACGACAGGCCCTACCTGGCAATGAGCAGTTCTTC.

This sequence joins TRBV28 and TRBJ1-5; 8 bases are a match to TRBD1. With V trimmed by 6 bases and J by 5 bases, 12 bases remained unmatched. The germline V gene has CDR1 MDHEN and CDR2 SYDVKM. The CDR3 has 16 residues. This CDR3 reads CASSPPGQGTDQPQHF. DNA of the CDR3: TGTGCCAGCAGCCCCCCCGGACAGGGAACGGATCAGCCCCAGCATTTT.

V is TRBV7-8 and J is TRBJ1-1; no firm D call. The CDR3 extends over 12 amino acids. The V end lost 4 bases, the J end lost 6 bases, and 9 bases lay between the germline ends. The germline gives CDR1 SGHVS, CDR2 FQNEAQ. CDR3 in amino acids: CASSSRLPEAFF. DNA for the CDR3: TGTGCCAGCAGCTCCAGACTACCTGAAGCTTTCTTT.

J is TRBJ2-2 and V is TRBV7-9; D gene unclear. V gave up 5 bases and J gave up 3 bases, with 13 bases separating them. Looked up from germline, CDR1 is SEHNR and CDR2 is FQNEAQ (reference sequence). The CDR3 has 15 residues. The CDR3 spells CASSRVTKDTGELFF. The CDR3 DNA follows: TGTGCCAGCAGCAGGGTGACCAAGGACACCGGGGAGCTGTTTTTT.

This clonotype was counted only a few times. The chain links TRBV5-5 to TRBJ2-7; tentative D call: TRBD1 (5 bases). Germline loops: CDR1 SGHKS, CDR2 YYEKEE (reference sequence). This CDR3 spans 14 amino acids. V lost 1 base to trimming and J lost 2 bases, with 10 bases between them. This CDR3 is CASSLWTPTYEQYF. CDR3 in DNA: TGTGCCAGCAGCTTGTGGACACCTACCTACGAGCAGTACTTC.

This clonotype occurred a few times. The chain employs TRBV15 and TRBJ1-4; TRBD1 agrees at 8 bases. V shed 2 bases and J 7 bases; nucleotides not matched to a gene: 6. The CDR3 is made up of 15 amino acids. Per the germline V gene, CDR1 is LNHNV and CDR2 is YYDKDF (reference sequence). The CDR3 DNA reads TGTGCCACCAGCAGAAACAGGGGGTGGGGTGAAAAACTGTTTTTT. It is translated as CATSRNRGWGEKLFF.

The V call is TRBV28, the J call TRBJ1-1; D unclear. The CDR3 is 11 amino acids. CDR1 is MDHEN, CDR2 SYDVKM, per germline. Deletions cut 4 bases from V and 11 bases from J, with 11 bases between. CDR3 in amino acids: CASSYTLVAFF. As DNA, the CDR3 is TGTGCCAGCAGTTATACCCTTGTCGCTTTCTTT.

In nucleotides, the CDR3 is TGTGCCAGCAGCTATAGGACTAGCGCCGGGGAGCTGTTTTTT. Protein sequence: CASSYRTSAGELFF. The rearrangement uses TRBV7-2 and TRBJ2-2, with 9 bases aligning to TRBD2. Germline V gene data show CDR1 as SGHTA and CDR2 as FQGNSA. The CDR3 consists of 14 residues. J gave up 6 bases and V 4 bases, and 3 bases lay outside the gene matches.

This chain links TRBV15 with TRBJ1-4; perhaps TRBD1 as D (5 bases). Trimming removed 0 bases at V and 6 bases at J, with 11 bases between. CDR3 length: 15 amino acids. Germline CDR1 and CDR2: LNHNV and YYDKDF (reference sequence). CDR3 nucleotide sequence: TGTGCCACCAGCAGAGACGCAGGGAGGGATGAAAAACTGTTTTTT. This translates into CATSRDAGRDEKLFF.

Ten or more counts support this clonotype. The rearrangement uses TRBV7-8 and TRBJ1-5; D not resolved. V was shortened by 8 bases and J by 2 bases, with 13 bases between the two germline ends. Germline values: CDR1 SGHVS, CDR2 FQNEAQ. The CDR3 is made up of 14 amino acids. CDR3 protein: CASGTNIGNQPQHF. The CDR3 DNA is TGTGCCAGCGGAACCAACATCGGCAATCAGCCCCAGCATTTT.